The 23 T cell receptor beta chains presented below share a single source sample, sequenced in a study of spatial heterogeneity in lung cancer (dated by TCRdb to the late 2010s). To prepare the library, 5' RACE was applied. The run used a NextSeq 500. The public reads were reanalyzed by TCRdb: fastp trimming at Q25, MiXCR alignment, in-frame beta chains only. Each record represents a unique CDR3 protein, reported with the most common genes and DNA among its rows. The sample yields about 85,000 distinct CDR3 sequences; approximately 18% were counted once. 5% to 7.5% of the sample lies in the top ten. This sample's time point label indicates: sample taken at primary tumor resection. TCR sequencing used whole RNA extracted from tumor and nontumor lung tissue, or from cryopreserved PBMC samples, without cell sorting. The material sequenced was PBMCs, taken at surgery. The receptors here all came from a male donor with early-stage non-small cell lung cancer.

This clonotype was counted only a few times. The chain couples TRBV6-5 to TRBJ2-3; 14 bases are shared with TRBD2. The CDR3 length is 17 residues. Germline V gene sequence: CDR1 MNHEY, CDR2 SVGAGI. Unmatched junction bases numbered 5, after V lost 5 bases and J lost 1 base. In nucleotides, the CDR3 is TGTGCCAGCAGTCCGGGACTAGCGGGAGAGGGCACAGATACGCAGTATTTT. Its protein product is CASSPGLAGEGTDTQYF.

The chain carries TRBV28 and TRBJ2-2; D might be TRBD1 or TRBD2, each matching 5 bases. The CDR3 extends over 12 amino acids. V was cut by 5 bases and J by 13 bases, with 14 bases left in between. CDR1 MDHEN and CDR2 SYDVKM come from the germline V gene. The CDR3, as DNA: TGTGCCAGCAGTCCCTCGGGGCGGACGCTGTTTTTT. Translated, it gives CASSPSGRTLFF.

A few counts support this clonotype. The chain couples TRBV7-9 to TRBJ1-4; 12 nucleotides align to TRBD1. Germline assignment: CDR1 SEHNR and CDR2 FQNEAQ (reference sequence). The CDR3 has 16 amino acids. Trimming cost V 4 bases and J 8 bases; bases outside gene matches: 8. The CDR3 bases are TGTGCCAGCAGCTCCCATTGGGACAGGGGGCAGGAAAAACTGTTTTTT. Its protein is CASSSHWDRGQEKLFF.

V is TRBV14 and J is TRBJ2-3; maybe TRBD2 (5 bases). V was clipped by 0 bases and J by 2 bases, with 12 bases between them. The CDR3 contains 16 residues. Germline values: CDR1 SGHDN, CDR2 FVKESK. The CDR3 reads CASSQDIPRATDTQYF. Written as DNA, the CDR3 is TGTGCCAGCAGCCAAGACATCCCGCGGGCCACAGATACGCAGTATTTT.

The gene calls are TRBV6-5 and TRBJ1-2; possibly TRBD1 for D (5 bases). This CDR3 is built from 12 residues. V dropped 6 bases and J dropped 4 bases, with 9 bases sitting between them. CDR1 and CDR2 (germline): MNHEY, SVGAGI. The CDR3 DNA follows: TGTGCCAGCAGACAGGACACCTATGGCTACACCTTC. It codes for CASRQDTYGYTF.

This clonotype was counted a single time. This chain connects TRBV2 to TRBJ2-1, with 7 bases fitting TRBD1. CDR1 is SNHLY, CDR2 FYNNEI, per germline. The CDR3 spans 13 residues. J gave up 7 bases and V 7 bases, and 7 bases lay outside the gene matches. The CDR3 here is CASNEQGENEQFF. The CDR3 nucleotides read TGTGCCAGCAATGAGCAGGGGGAAAATGAGCAGTTCTTC.

With regard to this clonotype: A single base separates this from a much larger clone, so it may be a read error. This chain uses TRBV5-1 with TRBJ2-6, with 7 bases aligning to TRBD1. Germline CDR1 and CDR2: SGHRS and YFSETQ. V was pared by 5 bases and J by 4 bases, with 6 bases of the junction left unmatched. This CDR3 contains 15 residues. The CDR3 here is CASRPGQCGANVLTF. CDR3 coding DNA: TGCGCCAGCAGGCCGGGACAGTGCGGGGCCAACGTCCTGACTTTC.

This clonotype was detected many times. This chain uses TRBV30 with TRBJ1-2; the D is unclear. The CDR3 has 13 amino acids. Germline V lookup: CDR1 GTSNPN, CDR2 SVGIG (reference sequence). V lost 3 bases and J lost 2, with 10 bases in between. The DNA for the CDR3 is TGTGCCTGGAGGGTCGACGGCAACTATGGCTACACCTTC. Translation gives CAWRVDGNYGYTF.

The CDR3 coding sequence is TGCGCCAGCACTTCGGGGGACCCCCAAGAGACCCAGTACTTC. It yields the protein CASTSGDPQETQYF. The chain has TRBV5-1 and TRBJ2-5; TRBD2 is a possible D gene (6 bases). The germline V gene has CDR1 SGHRS and CDR2 YFSETQ. This CDR3 contains 14 residues. The V end was cut by 6 bases, the J end by 1 base, with 13 bases between.

This chain uses TRBV11-2 with TRBJ2-1, with 11 bases lining up with TRBD2. The CDR3 runs to 17 residues. V dropped 1 base and J dropped 1; count of bases not matched to a gene: 3. Germline CDR1 reads SGHAT; CDR2 reads FQNNGV. CDR3 bases: TGTGCCAGCAGCTTAGGTACTAGCGGGAGATCCTACAATGAGCAGTTCTTC. It translates to CASSLGTSGRSYNEQFF. The full variable domain, its missing parts supplied by reference TRBV11-2 and TRBJ2-1, is EAGVAQSPRYKIIEKRQSVAFWCNPISGHATLYWYQQILGQGPKLLIQFQNNGVVDDSQLPKDRFSAERLKGVDSTLKIQPAKLEDSAVYLCASSLGTSGRSYNEQFFGPGTRLTVL.

This clonotype was counted between two and nine times. The chain carries TRBV27 and TRBJ1-1; a possible D gene is TRBD1 (5 bases). The V end was cut by 5 bases, the J end by 0 bases, with 13 bases between. CDR3 length: 15 residues. Germline V CDR1 and CDR2: MNHEY, SMNVEV (reference sequence). The CDR3 reads CASSPTQVLNTEAFF. Written as DNA, the CDR3 is TGTGCCAGCAGTCCAACACAGGTCCTGAACACTGAAGCTTTCTTT.

This clonotype showed up just a few times. V usage is TRBV20-1 and J usage is TRBJ2-1; TRBD2 might be the D (6 bases). The CDR3 length is 13 residues. V lost 7 bases, J lost 0 bases, and 10 bases lay in between. Looked up from germline, CDR1 is DFQATT and CDR2 is SNEGSKA (reference sequence). This chain's CDR3 is CSVGRSSYNEQFF. The CDR3 DNA sequence: TGCAGTGTGGGGAGGAGCTCCTACAATGAGCAGTTCTTC.

The chain links TRBV7-2 to TRBJ1-3; a possible D gene is TRBD1 (5 bases). V was shortened by 5 bases and J by 4 bases, with 18 bases between the two germline ends. Germline V gene lookup returns CDR1 SGHTA and CDR2 FQGNSA. The CDR3 is 16 amino acids. CDR3 residues: CASSPFKRGGGNTIYF. CDR3 DNA sequence: TGTGCCAGCAGCCCATTTAAGAGGGGAGGCGGAAACACCATATATTTT.

This chain links TRBV6-5 with TRBJ2-5; 9 nucleotides align to TRBD2. Germline V lookup: CDR1 MNHEY, CDR2 SVGAGI. This CDR3 comprises 14 residues. Germline trimming cut 6 bases from V and 3 bases from J; bases unmatched to any gene: 5. The CDR3: CASSPGTSKETQYF. The CDR3 DNA follows: TGTGCCAGCAGCCCCGGGACTAGCAAAGAGACCCAGTACTTC.

On this clonotype itself: This may arise from a read error, as a much more abundant clone is one base away. This chain links TRBV4-1 with TRBJ2-3, with a possible D match to TRBD1 (5 bases). The DNA end lines up better with TRBJ1-5; the J call may be wrong. The germline V gene encodes CDR1 MGHRA and CDR2 YSYEKL. CDR3 size: 17 residues. CDR3 amino acids: CASSQWAGRVSTDTQHF. CDR3 bases: TGCGCCAGCAGCCAGTGGGCGGGGCGGGTCTCCACAGATACGCAGCATTTT.

This clonotype has more than one count but fewer than ten. The V and J genes are TRBV4-3 and TRBJ1-6; TRBD1 agrees at 8 bases. Trimming cost V 4 bases and J 6 bases; bases outside gene matches: 5. The CDR3 is 15 residues long. The germline CDR1 and CDR2 sequences are LGHNA and YSLEER. Written as DNA, the CDR3 is TGCGCCAGCAGCCCCGGACAGGGTGGTAATTCACCCCTCCACTTT. It specifies CASSPGQGGNSPLHF.

This clonotype occurred a few times. V gene TRBV5-1 combines with J gene TRBJ2-7; D perhaps matches TRBD2 (5 bases). The CDR3 consists of 13 residues. The V gene's germline CDR1 is SGHRS and CDR2 YFSETQ. The ends were cut back, 1 base at V and 0 bases at J, with 5 bases in the middle. This CDR3 is CASSLTSSYEQYF. CDR3 nucleotide sequence: TGCGCCAGCAGCTTGACTAGCTCCTACGAGCAGTACTTC.

The chain carries TRBV2 and TRBJ2-2; D is perhaps TRBD2 (5 bases). V was clipped by 1 base and J by 9 bases, with 9 bases between them. Per the germline V gene, CDR1 is SNHLY and CDR2 is FYNNEI. The CDR3 covers 13 residues. CDR3 nucleotides: TGTGCCAGCAGTGAAGGGACTTTCAGGGAGCTGTTTTTT. This codes for CASSEGTFRELFF. Full variable domain (outside the CDR3, taken from reference TRBV2 and TRBJ2-2): EPEVTQTPSHQVTQMGQEVILRCVPISNHLYFYWYRQILGQKVEFLVSFYNNEISEKSEIFDDQFSVERPDGSNFTLKIRSTKLEDSAMYFCASSEGTFRELFFGEGSRLTVL.

J is TRBJ2-1 and V is TRBV11-3, with 8 bases lining up with TRBD1. Per germline, CDR1 SGHNT and CDR2 YENEEA. The CDR3 totals 14 residues. V trimming: 3 bases; J trimming: 3 bases; junction bases outside the gene matches: 1. DNA for the CDR3: TGTGCCAGCAGCTTGACAGGGGACTACAATGAGCAGTTCTTC. Protein: CASSLTGDYNEQFF.

The genes are TRBV5-6 and TRBJ2-5; D gene ambiguous. The germline V gene has CDR1 SGHDT and CDR2 YYEEEE. The CDR3 consists of 14 residues. V was trimmed by 0 bases and J by 3 bases, leaving 9 bases between them. CDR3 in DNA: TGTGCCAGCAGCTTGGTCTCCGCGGAAGAGACCCAGTACTTC. It specifies CASSLVSAEETQYF.

This clonotype appeared many times. This chain links TRBV28 with TRBJ2-7; D not resolved. The ends were cut back, 7 bases at V and 5 bases at J, with 15 bases in the middle. There are 13 residues in the CDR3. The germline V gene has CDR1 MDHEN and CDR2 SYDVKM. CDR3 in DNA: TGTGCCAGCACCATCCGGCTCAGGAACGAGCAGTACTTC. Translation gives CASTIRLRNEQYF.

This clonotype was observed a handful of times. V and J are TRBV20-1 and TRBJ2-5; a possible D gene is TRBD2 (7 bases). V gave up 7 bases and J gave up 1 base, with 10 bases separating them. CDR3 size: 12 residues. CDR1 and CDR2 (germline): DFQATT, SNEGSKA (reference sequence). The CDR3 bases are TGCAGTGGCCGGGGGGCCCAAGAGACCCAGTACTTC. It translates to CSGRGAQETQYF.

In this sample, this clonotype turned up many times. The rearrangement joins TRBV29-1 to TRBJ1-5, with D hard to call. The germline CDR1 and CDR2 sequences are SQVTM and ANQGSEA. V was cut by 6 bases and J by 0 bases, with 12 bases left in between. This CDR3 spans 14 amino acids. CDR3 residues: CSVATGVSNQPQHF. CDR3 DNA sequence: TGCAGCGTCGCCACTGGGGTTAGCAATCAGCCCCAGCATTTT.